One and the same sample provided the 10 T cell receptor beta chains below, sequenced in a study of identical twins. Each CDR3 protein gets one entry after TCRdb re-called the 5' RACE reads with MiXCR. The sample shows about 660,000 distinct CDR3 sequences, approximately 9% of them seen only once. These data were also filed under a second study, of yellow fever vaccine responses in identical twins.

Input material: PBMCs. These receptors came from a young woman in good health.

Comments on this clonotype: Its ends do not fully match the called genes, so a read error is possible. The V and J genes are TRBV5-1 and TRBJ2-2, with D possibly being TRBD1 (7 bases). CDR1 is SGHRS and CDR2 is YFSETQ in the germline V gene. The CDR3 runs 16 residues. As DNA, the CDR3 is TGCGCCAGCAAAAATGGAGGGGGCGCGGTCACCAGGGAGCTGTTTTTT. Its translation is CASKNGGGAVTRELFF. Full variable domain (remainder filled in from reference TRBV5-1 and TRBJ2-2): KAGVTQTPRYLIKTRGQQVTLSCSPISGHRSVSWYQQTPGQGLQFLFEYFSETQRNKGNFPGRFSGRQFSNSRSEMNVSTLELGDSALYLCASKNGGGAVTRELFFGEGSRLTVL.

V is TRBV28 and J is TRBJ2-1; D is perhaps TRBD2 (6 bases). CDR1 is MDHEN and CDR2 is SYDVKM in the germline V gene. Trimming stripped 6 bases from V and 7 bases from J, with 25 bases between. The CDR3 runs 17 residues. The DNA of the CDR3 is TGTGCCAGCAGCTCCATTTTCTCGGGAGTTCGAATGAATGAGCAGTTCTTC. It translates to CASSSIFSGVRMNEQFF.

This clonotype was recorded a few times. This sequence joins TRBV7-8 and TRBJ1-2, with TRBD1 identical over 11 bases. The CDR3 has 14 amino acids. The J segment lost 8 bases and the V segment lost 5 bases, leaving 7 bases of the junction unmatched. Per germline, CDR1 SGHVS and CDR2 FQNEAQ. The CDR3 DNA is TGTGCCAGCAGCCCAGGGGACAGGGGGAGAGGCTACACCTTC. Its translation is CASSPGDRGRGYTF.

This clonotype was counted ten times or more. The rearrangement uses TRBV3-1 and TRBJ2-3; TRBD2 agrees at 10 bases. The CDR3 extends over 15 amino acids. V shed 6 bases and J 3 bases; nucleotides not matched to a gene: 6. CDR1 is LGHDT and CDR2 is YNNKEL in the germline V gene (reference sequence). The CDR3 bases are TGTGCCAGCAGTCCCAGCGGGGGGGGAACAGATACGCAGTATTTT. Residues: CASSPSGGGTDTQYF.

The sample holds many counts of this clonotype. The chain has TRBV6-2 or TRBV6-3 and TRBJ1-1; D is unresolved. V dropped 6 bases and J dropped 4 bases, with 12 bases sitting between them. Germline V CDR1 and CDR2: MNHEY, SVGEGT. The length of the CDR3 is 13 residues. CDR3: CASSLDLVTEAFF. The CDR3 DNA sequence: TGTGCCAGCAGCCTCGATCTGGTCACTGAAGCTTTCTTT.

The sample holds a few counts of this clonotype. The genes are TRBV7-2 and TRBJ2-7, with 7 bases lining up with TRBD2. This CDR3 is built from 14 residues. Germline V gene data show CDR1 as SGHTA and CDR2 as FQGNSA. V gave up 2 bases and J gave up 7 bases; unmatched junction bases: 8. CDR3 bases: TGTGCCAGCAGCTTATGGGGACTACTGGGAGAGCAGTACTTC. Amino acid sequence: CASSLWGLLGEQYF.

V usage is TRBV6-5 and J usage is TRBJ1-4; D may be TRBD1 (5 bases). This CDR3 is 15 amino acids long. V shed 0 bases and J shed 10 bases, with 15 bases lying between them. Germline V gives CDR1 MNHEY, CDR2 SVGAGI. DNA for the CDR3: TGTGCCAGCAGTTACTCGTGGGGGGGGGACGGAAAACTGTTTTTT. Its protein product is CASSYSWGGDGKLFF.

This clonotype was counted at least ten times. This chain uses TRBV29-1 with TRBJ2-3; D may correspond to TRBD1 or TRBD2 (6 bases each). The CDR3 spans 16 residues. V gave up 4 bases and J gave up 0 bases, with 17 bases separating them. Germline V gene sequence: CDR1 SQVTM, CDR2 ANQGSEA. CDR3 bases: TGCAGCGTTGGGGGGGCCCTTTCCCCTAGCACAGATACGCAGTATTTT. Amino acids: CSVGGALSPSTDTQYF.

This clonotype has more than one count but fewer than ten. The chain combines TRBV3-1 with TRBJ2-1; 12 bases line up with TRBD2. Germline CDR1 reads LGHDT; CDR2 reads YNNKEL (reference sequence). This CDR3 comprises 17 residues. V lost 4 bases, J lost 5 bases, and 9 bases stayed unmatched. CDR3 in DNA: TGTGCCAGCAGCCTCTTTGTGACTAGCGGGGGAGACAATGAGCAGTTCTTC. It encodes CASSLFVTSGGDNEQFF.

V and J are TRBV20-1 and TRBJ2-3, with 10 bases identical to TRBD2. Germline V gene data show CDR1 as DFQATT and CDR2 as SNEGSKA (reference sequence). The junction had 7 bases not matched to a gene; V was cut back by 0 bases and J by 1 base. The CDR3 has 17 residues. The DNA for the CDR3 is TGCAGTGCTAGAGATAGTTCGCTAGCGGGAGGCACAGATACGCAGTATTTT. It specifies CSARDSSLAGGTDTQYF.